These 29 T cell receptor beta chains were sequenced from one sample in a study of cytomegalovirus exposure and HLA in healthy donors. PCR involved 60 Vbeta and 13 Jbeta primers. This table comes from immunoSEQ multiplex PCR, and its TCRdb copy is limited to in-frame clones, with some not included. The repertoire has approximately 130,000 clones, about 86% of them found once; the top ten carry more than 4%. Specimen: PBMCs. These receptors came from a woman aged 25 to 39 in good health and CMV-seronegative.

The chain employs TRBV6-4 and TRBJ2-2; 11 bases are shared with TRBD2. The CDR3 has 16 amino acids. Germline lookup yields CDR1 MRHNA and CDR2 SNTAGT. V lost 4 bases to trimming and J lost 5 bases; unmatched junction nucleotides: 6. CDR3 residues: CASSAFGTSGTGELFF. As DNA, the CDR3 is TGTGCCAGCAGTGCATTTGGGACTAGCGGAACCGGGGAGCTGTTTTTT.

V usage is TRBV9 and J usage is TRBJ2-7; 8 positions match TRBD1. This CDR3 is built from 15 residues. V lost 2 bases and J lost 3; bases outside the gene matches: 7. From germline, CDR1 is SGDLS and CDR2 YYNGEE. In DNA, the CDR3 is TGTGCCAGCAGCGTCTCACAGGGGGAGATCTACGAGCAGTACTTC. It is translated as CASSVSQGEIYEQYF.

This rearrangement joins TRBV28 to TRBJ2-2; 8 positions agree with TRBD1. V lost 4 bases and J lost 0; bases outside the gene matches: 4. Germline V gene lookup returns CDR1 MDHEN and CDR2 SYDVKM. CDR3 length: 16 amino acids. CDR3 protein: CASSSGQGTNTGELFF. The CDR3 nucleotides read TGTGCCAGCAGTTCCGGACAGGGAACGAACACCGGGGAGCTGTTTTTT.

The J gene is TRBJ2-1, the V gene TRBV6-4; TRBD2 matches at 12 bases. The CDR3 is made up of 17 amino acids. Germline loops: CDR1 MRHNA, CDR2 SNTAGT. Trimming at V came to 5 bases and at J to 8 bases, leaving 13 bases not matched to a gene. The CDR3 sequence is CASSLRTSGDGGDEQFF. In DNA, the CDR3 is TGTGCCAGCAGTCTTAGGACTAGCGGGGACGGTGGGGATGAGCAGTTCTTC.

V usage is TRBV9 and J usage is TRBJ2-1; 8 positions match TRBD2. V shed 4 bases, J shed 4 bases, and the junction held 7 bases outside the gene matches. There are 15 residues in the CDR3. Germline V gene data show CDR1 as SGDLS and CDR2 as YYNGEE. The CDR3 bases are TGTGCCAGCAGCCCGGGGGGGGGTCTATACAATGAGCAGTTCTTC. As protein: CASSPGGGLYNEQFF.

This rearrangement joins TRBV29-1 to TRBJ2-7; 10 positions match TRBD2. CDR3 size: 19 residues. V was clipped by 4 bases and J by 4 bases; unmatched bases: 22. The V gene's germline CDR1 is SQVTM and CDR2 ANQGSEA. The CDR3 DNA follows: TGCAGCGTTGTGGGGAAAGACGTAGCGGGAGGTCCCAGGCAGTACGAGCAGTACTTC. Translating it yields CSVVGKDVAGGPRQYEQYF.

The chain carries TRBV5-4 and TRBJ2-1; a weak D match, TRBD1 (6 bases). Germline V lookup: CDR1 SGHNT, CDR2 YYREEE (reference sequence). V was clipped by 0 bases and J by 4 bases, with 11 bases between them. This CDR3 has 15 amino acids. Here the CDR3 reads CASSLVRGGYNEQFF. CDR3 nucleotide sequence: TGTGCCAGCAGCTTGGTCAGGGGTGGATACAATGAGCAGTTCTTC.

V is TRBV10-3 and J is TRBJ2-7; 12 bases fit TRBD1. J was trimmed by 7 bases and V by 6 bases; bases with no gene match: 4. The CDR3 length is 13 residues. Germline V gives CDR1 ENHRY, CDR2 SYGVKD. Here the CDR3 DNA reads TGTGCCATCAGGGGACAGGGGGCGCGTGAGCAGTACTTC. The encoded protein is CAIRGQGAREQYF.

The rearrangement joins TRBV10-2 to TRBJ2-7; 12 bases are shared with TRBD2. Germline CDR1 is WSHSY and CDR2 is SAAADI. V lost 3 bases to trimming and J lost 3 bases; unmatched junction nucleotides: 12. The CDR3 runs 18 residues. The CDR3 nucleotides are TGCGCCAGCAGTGATCAATTAGGACTAGCGGGAACAAGCTACGAGCAGTACTTC. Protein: CASSDQLGLAGTSYEQYF.

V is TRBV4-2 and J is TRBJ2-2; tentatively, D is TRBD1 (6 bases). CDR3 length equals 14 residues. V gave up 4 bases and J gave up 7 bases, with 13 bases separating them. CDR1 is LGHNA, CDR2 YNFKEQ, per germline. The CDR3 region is CASSLGQGGGELFF. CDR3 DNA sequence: TGTGCCAGCAGCCTCGGGCAAGGGGGCGGGGAGCTGTTTTTT.

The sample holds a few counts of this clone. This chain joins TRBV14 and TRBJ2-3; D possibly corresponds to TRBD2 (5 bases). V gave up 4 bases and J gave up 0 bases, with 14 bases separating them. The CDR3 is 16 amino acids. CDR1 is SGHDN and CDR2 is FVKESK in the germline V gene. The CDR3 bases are TGTGCCAGCAGCCGCGGGCGGTCACCCAGCACAGATACGCAGTATTTT. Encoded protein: CASSRGRSPSTDTQYF.

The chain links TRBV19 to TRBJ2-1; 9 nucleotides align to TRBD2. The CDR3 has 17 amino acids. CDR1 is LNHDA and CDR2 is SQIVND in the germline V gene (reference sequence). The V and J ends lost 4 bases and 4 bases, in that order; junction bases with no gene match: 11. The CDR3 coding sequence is TGTGCCAGTAGTAATGACCCCAGCGGGGGGATTTACAATGAGCAGTTCTTC. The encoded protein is CASSNDPSGGIYNEQFF.

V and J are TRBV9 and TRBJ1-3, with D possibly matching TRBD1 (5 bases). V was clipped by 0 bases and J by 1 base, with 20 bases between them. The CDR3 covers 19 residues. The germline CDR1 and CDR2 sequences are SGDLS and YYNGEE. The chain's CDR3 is CASSVATPLGRGSGNTIYF. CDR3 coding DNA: TGTGCCAGCAGCGTAGCCACCCCCTTGGGTAGGGGATCTGGAAACACCATATATTTT.

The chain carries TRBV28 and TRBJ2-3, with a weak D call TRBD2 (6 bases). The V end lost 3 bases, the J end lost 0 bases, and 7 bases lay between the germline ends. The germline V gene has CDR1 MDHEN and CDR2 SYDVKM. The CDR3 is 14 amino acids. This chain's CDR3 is CASSFSGSTDTQYF. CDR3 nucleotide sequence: TGTGCCAGCAGTTTTAGCGGAAGCACAGATACGCAGTATTTT. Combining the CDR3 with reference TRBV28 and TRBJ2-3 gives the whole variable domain DVKVTQSSRYLVKRTGEKVFLECVQDMDHENMFWYRQDPGLGLRLIYFSYDVKMKEKGDIPEGYSVSREKKERFSLILESASTNQTSMYLCASSFSGSTDTQYFGPGTRLTVL.

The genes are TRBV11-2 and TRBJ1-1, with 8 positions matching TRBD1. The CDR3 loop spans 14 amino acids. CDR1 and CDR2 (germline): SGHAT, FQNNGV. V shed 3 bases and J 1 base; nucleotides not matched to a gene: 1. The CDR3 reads CASSFGQGNTEAFF. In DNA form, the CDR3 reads TGTGCCAGCAGCTTTGGACAGGGGAACACTGAAGCTTTCTTT.

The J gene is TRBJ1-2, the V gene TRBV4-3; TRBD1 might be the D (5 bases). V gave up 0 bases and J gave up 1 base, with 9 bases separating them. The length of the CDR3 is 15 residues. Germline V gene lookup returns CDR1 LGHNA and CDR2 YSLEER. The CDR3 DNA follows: TGCGCCAGCAGCCAAGATCCGGGGGTTAACTATGGCTACACCTTC. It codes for CASSQDPGVNYGYTF.

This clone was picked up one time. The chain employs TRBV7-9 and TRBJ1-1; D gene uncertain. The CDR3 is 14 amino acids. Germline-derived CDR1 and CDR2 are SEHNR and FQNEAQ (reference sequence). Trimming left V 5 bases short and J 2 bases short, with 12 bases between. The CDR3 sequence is CASSREAGNTEAFF. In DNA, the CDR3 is TGTGCCAGCAGCAGGGAGGCGGGTAACACTGAAGCTTTCTTT.

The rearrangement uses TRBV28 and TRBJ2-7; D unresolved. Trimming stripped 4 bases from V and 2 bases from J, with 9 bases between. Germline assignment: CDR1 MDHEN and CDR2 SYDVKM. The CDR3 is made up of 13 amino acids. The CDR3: CASSYSNPYEQYF. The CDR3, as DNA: TGTGCCAGCAGTTACAGTAACCCCTACGAGCAGTACTTC. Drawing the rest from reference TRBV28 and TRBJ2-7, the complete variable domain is DVKVTQSSRYLVKRTGEKVFLECVQDMDHENMFWYRQDPGLGLRLIYFSYDVKMKEKGDIPEGYSVSREKKERFSLILESASTNQTSMYLCASSYSNPYEQYFGPGTRLTVT.

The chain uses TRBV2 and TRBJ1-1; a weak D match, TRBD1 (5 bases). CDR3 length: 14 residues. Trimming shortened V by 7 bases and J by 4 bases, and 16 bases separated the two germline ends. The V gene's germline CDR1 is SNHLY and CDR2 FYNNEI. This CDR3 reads CASKRDGGGTEAFF. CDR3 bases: TGTGCCAGCAAGAGGGACGGGGGTGGCACTGAAGCTTTCTTT.

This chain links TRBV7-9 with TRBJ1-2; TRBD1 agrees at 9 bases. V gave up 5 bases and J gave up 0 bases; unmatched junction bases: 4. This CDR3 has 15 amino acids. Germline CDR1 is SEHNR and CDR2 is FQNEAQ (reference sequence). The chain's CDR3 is CASSVGQGSNYGYTF. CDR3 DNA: TGTGCCAGCAGCGTCGGACAGGGGTCTAACTATGGCTACACCTTC.

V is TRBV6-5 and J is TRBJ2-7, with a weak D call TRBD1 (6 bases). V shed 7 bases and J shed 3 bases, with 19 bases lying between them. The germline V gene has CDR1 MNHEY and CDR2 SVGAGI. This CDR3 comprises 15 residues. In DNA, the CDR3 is TGTGCCAGCATCCAACTAGGGCAGGGGATCTACGAGCAGTACTTC. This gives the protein CASIQLGQGIYEQYF.

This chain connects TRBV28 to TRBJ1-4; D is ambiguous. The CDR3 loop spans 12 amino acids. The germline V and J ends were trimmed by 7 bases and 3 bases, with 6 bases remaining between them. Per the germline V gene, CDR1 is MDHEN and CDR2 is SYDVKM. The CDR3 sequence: CASTGSNEKLFF. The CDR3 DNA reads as TGTGCCAGCACCGGGTCTAATGAAAAACTGTTTTTT.

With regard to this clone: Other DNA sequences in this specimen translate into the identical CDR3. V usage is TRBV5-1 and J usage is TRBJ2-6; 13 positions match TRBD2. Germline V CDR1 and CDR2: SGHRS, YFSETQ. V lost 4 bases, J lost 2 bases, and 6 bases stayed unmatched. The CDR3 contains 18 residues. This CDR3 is CASSRTSGGAAGANVLTF. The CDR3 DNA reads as TGCGCCAGCAGCCGAACTAGCGGGGGGGCCGCTGGGGCCAACGTCCTGACTTTC. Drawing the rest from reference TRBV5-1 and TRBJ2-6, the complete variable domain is KAGVTQTPRYLIKTRGQQVTLSCSPISGHRSVSWYQQTPGQGLQFLFEYFSETQRNKGNFPGRFSGRQFSNSRSEMNVSTLELGDSALYLCASSRTSGGAAGANVLTFGAGSRLTVL.

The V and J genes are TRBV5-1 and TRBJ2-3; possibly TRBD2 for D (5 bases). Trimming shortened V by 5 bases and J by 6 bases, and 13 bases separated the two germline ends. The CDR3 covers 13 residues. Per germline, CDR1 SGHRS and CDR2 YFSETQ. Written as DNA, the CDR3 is TGCGCCAGCAGGCCTACTAGGTCGGATACGCAGTATTTT. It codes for CASRPTRSDTQYF.

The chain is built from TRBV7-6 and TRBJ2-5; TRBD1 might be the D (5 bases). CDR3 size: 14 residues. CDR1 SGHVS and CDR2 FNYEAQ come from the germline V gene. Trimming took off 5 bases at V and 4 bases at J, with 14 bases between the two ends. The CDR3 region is CASSTGLVRETQYF. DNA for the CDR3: TGTGCCAGCAGCACAGGATTGGTTCGAGAGACCCAGTACTTC.

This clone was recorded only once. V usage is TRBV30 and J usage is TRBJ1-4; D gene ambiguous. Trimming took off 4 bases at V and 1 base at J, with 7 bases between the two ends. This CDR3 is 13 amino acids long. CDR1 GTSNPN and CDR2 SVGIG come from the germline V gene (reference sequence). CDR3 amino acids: CAWNRGTNEKLFF. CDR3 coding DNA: TGTGCCTGGAACCGGGGAACTAATGAAAAACTGTTTTTT.

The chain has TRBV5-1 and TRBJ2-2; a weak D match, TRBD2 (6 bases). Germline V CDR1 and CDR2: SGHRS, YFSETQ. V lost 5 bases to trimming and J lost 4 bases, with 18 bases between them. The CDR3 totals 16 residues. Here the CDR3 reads CASRPTGLRGTGELFF. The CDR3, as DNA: TGCGCCAGCAGACCCACGGGACTCCGGGGCACCGGGGAGCTGTTTTTT.

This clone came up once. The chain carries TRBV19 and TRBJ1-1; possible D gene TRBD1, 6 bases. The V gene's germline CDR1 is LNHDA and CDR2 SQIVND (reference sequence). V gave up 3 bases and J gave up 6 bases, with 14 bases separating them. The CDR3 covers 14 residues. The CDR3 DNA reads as TGTGCCAGTAGTATTACTAGGGGGGGGGCTGAAGCTTTCTTT. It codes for CASSITRGGAEAFF. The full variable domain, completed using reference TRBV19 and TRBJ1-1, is DGGITQSPKYLFRKEGQNVTLSCEQNLNHDAMYWYRQDPGQGLRLIYYSQIVNDFQKGDIAEGYSVSREKKESFPLTVTSAQKNPTAFYLCASSITRGGAEAFFGQGTRLTVV.

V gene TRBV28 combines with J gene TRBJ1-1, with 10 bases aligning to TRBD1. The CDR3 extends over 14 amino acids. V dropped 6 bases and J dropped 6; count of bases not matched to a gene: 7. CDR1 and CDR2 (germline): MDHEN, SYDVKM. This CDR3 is CASSPRQGAAEAFF. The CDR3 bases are TGTGCCAGCAGCCCACGACAGGGGGCCGCTGAAGCTTTCTTT.